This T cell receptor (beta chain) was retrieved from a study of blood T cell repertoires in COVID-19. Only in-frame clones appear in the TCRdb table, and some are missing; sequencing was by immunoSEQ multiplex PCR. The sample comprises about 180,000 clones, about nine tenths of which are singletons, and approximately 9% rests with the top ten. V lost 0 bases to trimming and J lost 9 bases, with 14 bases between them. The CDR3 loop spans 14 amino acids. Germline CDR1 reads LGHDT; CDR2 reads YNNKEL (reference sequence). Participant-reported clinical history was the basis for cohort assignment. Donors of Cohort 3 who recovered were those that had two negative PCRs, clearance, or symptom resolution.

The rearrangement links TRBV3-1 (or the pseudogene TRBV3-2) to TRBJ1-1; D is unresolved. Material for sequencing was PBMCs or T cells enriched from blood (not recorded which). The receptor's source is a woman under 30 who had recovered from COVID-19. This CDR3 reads CASSQERGGEKAFF. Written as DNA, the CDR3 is TGTGCCAGCAGCCAAGAACGTGGCGGGGAAAAAGCTTTCTTT.